This is a list of T cell receptor beta chains from one sample in a study of regulatory T cells in long-lasting Graves disease. TCRdb re-called the multiplex PCR reads with MiXCR, one entry per CDR3 protein. This table holds approximately 540,000 distinct CDR3 sequences, 9.5% to 15% found once. These data also formed part of another study, on T cells in Graves' hyperthyroidism and ophthalmopathy.

The sequenced sample was peripheral blood mononuclear cells (PBMCs), obtained at new diagnosis, from a patient treated with antithyroid drugs. The receptors originated from a woman aged 25 to 39 with Graves disease. The CDR3 runs from the conserved cysteine through the conserved F or W. The D gene is left open where the match is weak. Not every row has a clone size; where given, it reads once, few, many or a size class.

clone_size: many
j_call: TRBJ2-3
v_call: TRBV7-8
d_call: -
cdr3_nt: TGTGCCAGCAGCTTTGCAGGGGCCATAGCAGATACGCAGTATTTT
cdr3_aa: CASSFAGAIADTQYF

clone_size: many
j_call: TRBJ2-2
v_call: TRBV29-1
d_call: TRBD2
cdr3_nt: TGCAGCGTTGAAGGCCTAGCGGGAAGGGCTTCCGGGGAGCTGTTTTTT
cdr3_aa: CSVEGLAGRASGELFF

clone_size: -
j_call: TRBJ2-7
v_call: TRBV5-1
d_call: TRBD1
cdr3_nt: TGCGCCAGCAGCATTGGGACAGCCAGAGAATACGAGCAGTACTTC
cdr3_aa: CASSIGTAREYEQYF

clone_size: many
j_call: TRBJ1-2
v_call: TRBV6-1
d_call: -
cdr3_nt: TGTGCCAGCAGAGACAGTTTTGGCTACACCTTC
cdr3_aa: CASRDSFGYTF

clone_size: -
j_call: TRBJ2-5
v_call: TRBV5-8
d_call: -
cdr3_nt: TGTGCCAGCATACGAATGACGGGGCAACCTCAAGAGACCCAGTACTTC
cdr3_aa: CASIRMTGQPQETQYF

clone_size: many
j_call: TRBJ1-2
v_call: TRBV20-1
d_call: -
cdr3_nt: TGCAGTGCTAGAAACAACTATGGCTACACCTTC
cdr3_aa: CSARNNYGYTF

clone_size: many
j_call: TRBJ2-1
v_call: TRBV15
d_call: TRBD2
cdr3_nt: TGTGCCACCAGCAAGGCTAGCGGGAGAGGGGCGAATTACAATGAGCAGTTCTTC
cdr3_aa: CATSKASGRGANYNEQFF

clone_size: many
j_call: TRBJ2-7
v_call: TRBV20-1
d_call: -
cdr3_nt: TGCAGTGCTCGAAGGTGGCGGCAAGACTCCTACGAGCAGTACTTC
cdr3_aa: CSARRWRQDSYEQYF

clone_size: many
j_call: TRBJ2-1
v_call: TRBV7-8
d_call: -
cdr3_nt: TGTGCCAGCAGCCCGCTGATCTTAGCATCAGGTGAGCAGTTCTTC
cdr3_aa: CASSPLILASGEQFF

clone_size: few
j_call: TRBJ2-7
v_call: TRBV6-1
d_call: TRBD1
cdr3_nt: TGTGCCAGCAGCATACTGGGGCAGGGGGCAGGGGAGCAGTACTTC
cdr3_aa: CASSILGQGAGEQYF

clone_size: many
j_call: TRBJ2-7
v_call: TRBV11-2
d_call: -
cdr3_nt: TGTGCCAGCTCCCCCTTGCCAGCGGTCCACGAGCAGTACTTC
cdr3_aa: CASSPLPAVHEQYF

clone_size: many
j_call: TRBJ2-3
v_call: TRBV19
d_call: TRBD1
cdr3_nt: TGTGCCAGTAGTATACAGGGACAGATTACAGATACGCAGTATTTT
cdr3_aa: CASSIQGQITDTQYF

clone_size: many
j_call: TRBJ1-2
v_call: TRBV9
d_call: -
cdr3_nt: TGTGCCAGCAGCGTATGGGACACGGATCTTACCAACTATGGCTACACCTTC
cdr3_aa: CASSVWDTDLTNYGYTF

clone_size: many
j_call: TRBJ2-1
v_call: TRBV11-3
d_call: -
cdr3_nt: TGTGCCAGCAGCCCCCGGAACATGAATGAGCAGTTCTTC
cdr3_aa: CASSPRNMNEQFF

clone_size: many
j_call: TRBJ2-7
v_call: TRBV28
d_call: -
cdr3_nt: TGTGCCACCCGGGACACCACGACCTACGAGCAGTACTTC
cdr3_aa: CATRDTTTYEQYF